What follows describes a single TCR beta chain. Its target is not known. From the 5' RACE reads, TCRdb called clonotypes with MiXCR, one entry per CDR3 protein. The sample holds tens of thousands of distinct CDR3 sequences; roughly a quarter are singletons and the top ten take roughly 44%. Germline-derived CDR1 and CDR2 are SGHDT and YYEEEE. Trimming stripped 0 bases from V and 10 bases from J, with 8 bases between. CDR3 length: 12 residues. These data come from a study of T-cell memory formation after mild COVID-19. Study results and limitations: A subset of responding clones appeared in pre-infection memory, suggesting cross-reactive memory joined. CD4+ contracting clones lay mainly in CM and EM, CD8+ ones in EMRA.

The clonotype comes from a man in his late teens or twenties who had mild COVID-19 (a few samples of this study predate the infection). Cell type and time point are not known. This chain connects TRBV5-6 to TRBJ2-1, with D unclear. The sequencing sample was made of PBMCs or a T cell subset sorted from them (not recorded which). CDR3 sequence: CASSLAPREQFF. The CDR3 DNA reads TGTGCCAGCAGCTTGGCACCCCGGGAGCAGTTCTTC.